Listed below are T cell receptor beta chains from one sample, sequenced in a study of breast tumors, draining lymph nodes, adjacent tissues. From the multiplex PCR reads, TCRdb called clonotypes with MiXCR, one entry per CDR3 protein. Of some 120,000 distinct CDR3 sequences detected, nearly 20% appear once; the ten largest clones hold over 3%. Input material: axillary lymph node tissue. The receptors were sampled from a female donor with breast cancer. Some clones in this sample may be carry-over from other donors' samples. CDR3s leave out the opening cysteine and the closing phenylalanine or tryptophan. Each record gives: V gene, CDR3 protein.

TRBV19	ASSDQGYTDTQY
TRBV6-5	ASSYSIVGSGNTIY
TRBV6-5	ASRLGGQITGELF
TRBV6-6	ASNQGSTYEQY
TRBV6-6	ASSPWAGPYEQY
TRBV20-1	SARYDGYT
TRBV7-3	ASSPEVAGEQY
TRBV20-1	SARDYPARPQH
TRBV20-1	SADGRGEGSTDTQY
TRBV29-1	SHGQGNPDTQY
TRBV7-2	ASSMRQGPYGYT
TRBV14	ASSQGQSSYNEQF
TRBV3-1	ASSAGPRGTQY
TRBV7-3	ASSPRTSGLSSYNEQF
TRBV19	ASSIDGGSGNTIY
TRBV3-1	ASSQAGGSQPQH
TRBV3-1	ASSRNFPAGNEKLF
TRBV27	ASSSTGELF
TRBV5-1	ASSLVPGRETQY
TRBV7-9	ASSSSVGSWAYEQY
TRBV2	ASSADRAGQPRH
TRBV14	ASSQTETQY
TRBV6-2/TRBV6-3	ASNREGYNEQF
TRBV30	AWSVTRRAGELF
TRBV7-3	ASSTGPGNTIY
TRBV7-6	ASSLTSGGAQY
TRBV12-3/TRBV12-4	ASSITGTSGNEQF
TRBV28	ASSFHSPSTDTQY
TRBV7-2	ASSLTDTQY
TRBV19	ASNRSPAYNEQF
TRBV20-1	SARGKGQPQH
TRBV3-1	ASREGQGANSPLH
TRBV2	ASSEGTVGARDEQF
TRBV6-5	ASTTTSGSWETQY
TRBV7-9	ASSLLGGKNIQY
TRBV18	ASSQTVNNEQF
TRBV5-1	ASTRGSANEKLF
TRBV14	ASSQALGWPGTSAYEQY
TRBV19	ASRGLGLAGRDTQY
TRBV20-1	SAREANTEAF
TRBV6-6	ASSYGFGRNTEAF
TRBV2	ASSRELSNQPQQ
TRBV20-1	SAPWGGRKDETQY
TRBV6-6	ASTGTDGYEQY
TRBV20-1	SVPGLAPDTQY
TRBV20-1	SASLAGPNNEQF
TRBV11-2	ASSSSGHGYT
TRBV6-1	ASSLDRVGYGYT